The clone carrying this T cell receptor (beta chain) has a handful of counts. Its target is unknown. These data belong to a study of CD8 T cells in Susac syndrome. General study points: A relatively small number of individuals underwent TCR sequencing and HLA analysis.

Reverse transcription of about 0.45 to 1 ug RNA was performed with random hexamers. An immunoSEQ multiplex PCR generated amplified TCR beta CDR3 products spanning 54 Vbeta and 13 Jbeta. MiXCR, applied by TCRdb to the immunoSEQ multiplex PCR reads, yields one record per CDR3 protein. The sample lists more than 150,000 distinct CDR3 sequences; under 95% were seen once. TCR beta was sequenced from blood CD8+ and CD4+ T cells. The control group consisted of healthy donors matched for age and sex. Trimming cost V 6 bases and J 1 base; bases outside gene matches: 5. CDR1 is SGHTA, CDR2 FQGNSA, per germline. The length of the CDR3 is 14 residues.

This chain connects TRBV7-2 to TRBJ1-1; 7 bases are a match to TRBD1. The clonotype comes from a human donor in good health. The sequenced sample was CD4+ T cells from PBMCs. In nucleotides, the CDR3 is TGTGCCAGCAGTTTCCGGGACAGGAACACTGAAGCTTTCTTT. Translating gives CASSFRDRNTEAFF. Based on the CDR3 plus reference TRBV7-2 and TRBJ1-1, the full variable domain is GAGVSQSPSNKVTEKGKDVELRCDPISGHTALYWYRQSLGQGLEFLIYFQGNSAPDKSGLPSDRFSAERTGGSVSTLTIQRTQQEDSAVYLCASSFRDRNTEAFFGQGTRLTVV.